This TCR beta chain was retrieved from a study of shared clonotypes between healthy human individuals. Assay used: immunoSEQ multiplex PCR; TCRdb lists only in-frame clones, some missing. The data contain over 2,000,000 clones, about 93% of them singletons. Terminally differentiated effector memory CD45RA+ cells were left out of the naive CD8 fraction, which was CD45RO-negative and positively selected for CCR7. Nashville, Tennessee was home to all donors, each a Caucasian adult. The CDR3 totals 13 residues. Germline values: CDR1 MDHEN, CDR2 SYDVKM. The J segment lost 3 bases and the V segment lost 9 bases, leaving 3 bases of the junction unmatched.

This TCR was recovered from a man younger than 30 in good health. Some clones in this sample may be carry-over from other donors' samples. The chain employs TRBV28 and TRBJ2-7; 12 positions agree with TRBD2. Material for sequencing was naive CD8+ T cells from PBMCs. CDR3 nucleotide sequence: TGTGCCAGTACTAGCGGGAGGTTCTACGAGCAGTACTTC. It codes for CASTSGRFYEQYF.